This T cell receptor beta chain derives from a study of cytomegalovirus exposure and HLA in healthy donors. Study results and caveats: Later analysis identified several of the most significant clusters that appeared linked to common viral pathogens. TRBV6-2, TRBV6-3 and some other V segments were excluded as indistinguishable. Later on, a genetic analysis was performed. It linked a missense variant in DCLRE1C with V- and J-gene trimming of TCR beta. Specificity of a few CMV-associated chains for CMV antigens was verified in vitro.

CDR1 is LNHDA, CDR2 SQIVND, per germline (reference sequence). V dropped 3 bases and J dropped 6 bases, with 15 bases sitting between them. The CDR3 is 15 residues long. Researchers ran the PCR with 60 Vbeta and 13 Jbeta primers. The protocol was immunoSEQ multiplex PCR, while the TCRdb copy is restricted to in-frame clones and leaves out a portion. The sample shows some 250,000 clones, roughly 82% of them seen only once. As regards this clone: As yet, its antigen is unknown.

The sequence was obtained from a woman between 40 and 55 years old in good health and CMV-seropositive. Sequenced: PBMCs. The chain is built from TRBV19 and TRBJ1-5; D may be TRBD1 (5 bases). CDR3 bases: TGTGCCAGTAGTATTACAGGAGGGAAGGGTCAGCCCCAGCATTTT. Protein sequence: CASSITGGKGQPQHF.